This T cell receptor (beta chain) was identified in a study of PD-L1 blockade in urothelial cancer. Study-level background: Patients had received 0 to 3 prior chemotherapy regimens. The researchers analyzed blood 3 weeks (second dose) and 6 weeks after treatment start. Each blood sample yielded a median of about 150,000 T cells.

The germline V gene encodes CDR1 SGHRS and CDR2 YFSETQ. V trimming: 3 bases; J trimming: 6 bases; junction bases outside the gene matches: 9. This CDR3 comprises 16 residues. TCRdb's copy holds only in-frame clones and misses some; the assay was immunoSEQ multiplex PCR. The repertoire holds some 49,000 clones, about 85% seen once, with less than 8% in the top ten. The rearrangement uses TRBV5-1 and TRBJ1-6; 7 bases match TRBD1. Sequencing was performed on PBMCs, taken around atezolizumab (anti-PD-L1) treatment. The TCR originated in a man aged 55 to 70 with urothelial cancer. The CDR3 DNA is TGCGCCAGCAGCTCCGGCGGGACAGAGCTTAATTCACCCCTCCACTTT. Its translation: CASSSGGTELNSPLHF.